These 27 T cell receptor beta chains were all obtained from the same sample, sequenced in a study of blood T cell repertoires in COVID-19. TCRdb's table, derived via immunoSEQ multiplex PCR, lists solely in-frame clones and lacks some. The repertoire holds roughly 290,000 clones, with about 86% as singletons. The sample comprised peripheral blood. The receptors here all came from a young woman who had recovered from COVID-19.

The V gene is TRBV4-1, the J gene TRBJ2-2; TRBD2 aligns across 7 bases. Germline V gene data show CDR1 as MGHRA and CDR2 as YSYEKL. The V gene end was trimmed by 1 base and the J gene end by 5 bases; junction bases not matched to a gene: 4. The CDR3 is made up of 15 amino acids. The CDR3 reads CASSQGGGVTGELFF. The CDR3 DNA sequence: TGCGCCAGCAGCCAAGGGGGAGGGGTTACCGGGGAGCTGTTTTTT.

The chain joins TRBV30 to TRBJ2-2; D gene unclear. The ends were cut back, 1 base at V and 4 bases at J, with 7 bases in the middle. The length of the CDR3 is 13 residues. CDR1 and CDR2 (germline): GTSNPN, SVGIG (reference sequence). The CDR3 region is CAWSGRSTGELFF. The DNA of the CDR3 is TGTGCCTGGAGTGGTAGGAGCACCGGGGAGCTGTTTTTT.

The V call is TRBV24-1, the J call TRBJ2-1; 13 positions agree with TRBD2. CDR1 and CDR2 (germline): KGHDR, SFDVKD. CDR3 length equals 16 residues. Trimming took 3 bases from V and 6 from J; bases not matched to a gene: 4. For the CDR3, the DNA is TGTGCCACCAGTGATCCTGGACTAGCGGGAGCCAATGAGCAGTTCTTC. It yields the protein CATSDPGLAGANEQFF.

This rearrangement joins TRBV7-8 to TRBJ2-7, with D perhaps matching TRBD1 (5 bases). Germline assignment: CDR1 SGHVS and CDR2 FQNEAQ. Trimming took off 1 base at V and 3 bases at J, with 13 bases between the two ends. The CDR3 has 15 amino acids. CDR3 in DNA: TGTGCCAGCAGCTTAGGAGGTTCAGGGCACTACGAGCAGTACTTC. It codes for CASSLGGSGHYEQYF.

The chain couples TRBV28 to TRBJ1-4; 7 bases align to TRBD1. V trimming: 5 bases; J trimming: 8 bases; junction bases outside the gene matches: 11. The germline CDR1 and CDR2 sequences are MDHEN and SYDVKM. The CDR3 has 15 residues. The CDR3 spells CASSDDRASWEKLFF. The CDR3 nucleotides read TGTGCCAGCAGTGACGACAGGGCGTCGTGGGAAAAACTGTTTTTT. The full variable domain, its missing parts supplied by reference TRBV28 and TRBJ1-4, is DVKVTQSSRYLVKRTGEKVFLECVQDMDHENMFWYRQDPGLGLRLIYFSYDVKMKEKGDIPEGYSVSREKKERFSLILESASTNQTSMYLCASSDDRASWEKLFFGSGTQLSVL.

V is TRBV6-5 and J is TRBJ2-3, with 11 bases identical to TRBD2. CDR1 MNHEY and CDR2 SVGAGI come from the germline V gene. J was trimmed by 11 bases and V by 4 bases; bases with no gene match: 8. This CDR3 comprises 14 residues. In nucleotides, the CDR3 is TGTGCCAGCAGTTCATCACTAGCGGGAGAGGGGCAGTATTTT. Translating gives CASSSSLAGEGQYF.

V usage is TRBV5-6 and J usage is TRBJ2-1; 8 bases match TRBD1. This CDR3 comprises 13 residues. The germline gives CDR1 SGHDT, CDR2 YYEEEE. The J segment lost 9 bases and the V segment lost 2 bases, leaving 4 bases of the junction unmatched. For the CDR3, the DNA is TGTGCCAGCAGCTTAGGACAGGGCCTTGAGCAGTTCTTC. Protein: CASSLGQGLEQFF.

This clone was recorded only once. V and J are TRBV19 and TRBJ1-5; D gene unclear. Trimming shortened V by 5 bases and J by 5 bases, and 13 bases separated the two germline ends. The CDR3 runs 14 residues. The V gene's germline CDR1 is LNHDA and CDR2 SQIVND (reference sequence). As DNA, the CDR3 is TGTGCCAGTAGTCAGGCCAGTATCGATCAGCCCCAGCATTTT. This sequence encodes CASSQASIDQPQHF. Drawing the rest from reference TRBV19 and TRBJ1-5, the complete variable domain is DGGITQSPKYLFRKEGQNVTLSCEQNLNHDAMYWYRQDPGQGLRLIYYSQIVNDFQKGDIAEGYSVSREKKESFPLTVTSAQKNPTAFYLCASSQASIDQPQHFGDGTRLSIL.

About this clone itself: The same CDR3 also results from other DNA sequences found in this sample. The chain combines TRBV27 with TRBJ1-5; D is possibly TRBD1 (6 bases). CDR1 and CDR2 (germline): MNHEY, SMNVEV (reference sequence). V lost 6 bases to trimming and J lost 1 base, with 10 bases between them. This CDR3 has 14 amino acids. DNA for the CDR3: TGTGCCAGCAGCCTACAGGGAAGCAATCAGCCCCAGCATTTT. Its protein is CASSLQGSNQPQHF.

The chain recombines TRBV7-9 with TRBJ1-2, with D tentatively TRBD1 (5 bases). This CDR3 contains 15 residues. The germline gives CDR1 SEHNR, CDR2 FQNEAQ (reference sequence). V lost 4 bases, J lost 5 bases, and 17 bases lay in between. The CDR3 here is CASSSIQGRGYGYTF. CDR3 nucleotides: TGTGCCAGCAGCTCAATCCAGGGAAGAGGATATGGCTACACCTTC.

J is TRBJ1-2 and V is TRBV10-2; D might be TRBD1 (6 bases). Germline CDR1 WSHSY, CDR2 SAAADI. The CDR3 spans 13 residues. V gave up 0 bases and J gave up 7 bases, with 9 bases separating them. The CDR3 protein is CASSESDRSGYTF. DNA for the CDR3: TGCGCCAGCAGTGAGTCAGACAGGAGTGGCTACACCTTC.

This clone came up once. The CDR3 is CASSSGTVQETQYF. The CDR3 DNA is TGTGCCAGCAGTAGCGGGACCGTCCAAGAGACCCAGTACTTC. V gene TRBV2 combines with J gene TRBJ2-5, with TRBD2 identical over 7 bases. The CDR3 spans 14 residues. Germline-derived CDR1 and CDR2 are SNHLY and FYNNEI. The V segment lost 5 bases and the J segment 1 base; nucleotides outside the gene matches: 4.

This clone was picked up one time. The gene calls are TRBV28 and TRBJ1-5; TRBD1 aligns across 10 bases. V trimming: 3 bases; J trimming: 0 bases; junction bases outside the gene matches: 11. CDR3 length equals 19 residues. Per the germline V gene, CDR1 is MDHEN and CDR2 is SYDVKM. The CDR3 sequence is CASSFPPGQGLGSNQPQHF. The CDR3 DNA follows: TGTGCCAGCAGTTTTCCACCGGGACAGGGGTTAGGTAGCAATCAGCCCCAGCATTTT.

The chain employs TRBV4-1 and TRBJ2-5, with D hard to call. The germline V gene encodes CDR1 MGHRA and CDR2 YSYEKL. V was clipped by 3 bases and J by 13 bases, with 15 bases between them. There are 12 residues in the CDR3. Written as DNA, the CDR3 is TGCGCCAGCAGCCAGGCCGGGTTTGTTCGGTACTTC. As protein: CASSQAGFVRYF.

The CDR3 region is CASSLAGGRQETQYF. As DNA, the CDR3 is TGTGCCAGCAGCTTAGCGGGAGGGCGTCAAGAGACCCAGTACTTC. The V call is TRBV11-3, the J call TRBJ2-5; 8 nucleotides line up with TRBD2. Per germline, CDR1 SGHNT and CDR2 YENEEA. The CDR3 consists of 15 residues. Trimming removed 1 base from V and 2 bases from J; junction bases left unmatched: 3.

This chain links TRBV15 with TRBJ2-7, with D perhaps matching TRBD1 (5 bases). The CDR3 totals 15 residues. The germline V gene encodes CDR1 LNHNV and CDR2 YYDKDF (reference sequence). Trimming shortened V by 5 bases and J by 3 bases, and 17 bases separated the two germline ends. CDR3 DNA sequence: TGTGCCACCAGCCCATCCAGGGTTTCGGGCTACGAGCAGTACTTC. Amino acids: CATSPSRVSGYEQYF.

The rearrangement uses TRBV3-1 (or the pseudogene TRBV3-2) and TRBJ1-2, with D uncertain. The ends were cut back, 0 bases at V and 4 bases at J, with 9 bases in the middle. The CDR3 is made up of 14 amino acids. The V gene's germline CDR1 is LGHDT and CDR2 YNNKEL (reference sequence). The CDR3 sequence: CASSQDPGGYGYTF. The CDR3 nucleotides read TGTGCCAGCAGCCAAGATCCGGGAGGCTATGGCTACACCTTC.

This chain links TRBV4-3 with TRBJ1-2; no clear D. V was trimmed by 0 bases and J by 8 bases, leaving 16 bases between them. CDR1 is LGHNA, CDR2 YSLEER, per germline. This CDR3 has 15 residues. The CDR3 reads CASSQEQASGEGYTF. In nucleotides, the CDR3 is TGCGCCAGCAGCCAAGAGCAGGCAAGCGGGGAGGGCTACACCTTC.

The CDR3 sequence: CASSTDRGAYEQYF. CDR3 sequence (DNA): TGTGCCAGCAGCACGGACAGGGGGGCCTACGAGCAGTACTTC. This chain joins TRBV6-5 and TRBJ2-7, with 10 positions matching TRBD1. Germline V lookup: CDR1 MNHEY, CDR2 SVGAGI. V shed 6 bases and J 2 bases; nucleotides not matched to a gene: 4. The CDR3 loop spans 14 amino acids.

This chain uses TRBV27 with TRBJ2-7; TRBD2 agrees at 7 bases. With 3 bases clipped from V and 2 bases from J, the junction kept 4 bases outside the gene matches. The length of the CDR3 is 14 residues. Germline CDR1 and CDR2: MNHEY and SMNVEV (reference sequence). The CDR3 nucleotides read TGTGCCAGCAGTTTTATTGCGGGAGCCTACGAGCAGTACTTC. This gives the protein CASSFIAGAYEQYF.

This chain joins TRBV5-3 and TRBJ2-3, with a tentative D call TRBD1 (6 bases). TRBV5-3 counts as an open reading frame of uncertain function. The length of the CDR3 is 15 residues. Trimming pared 2 bases from V and 3 bases from J, leaving 13 bases between. The CDR3 coding sequence is TGTGCCAGAAGCTTAGCAGGGGCGAGAACAGATACGCAGTATTTT. Its translation is CARSLAGARTDTQYF.

DNA of the CDR3: TGTGCCATCGGGGGCGGGAGCTCCTACGAGCAGTACTTC. Residues: CAIGGGSSYEQYF. The chain links TRBV10-3 to TRBJ2-7; D possibly corresponds to TRBD2 (7 bases). The CDR3 is 13 residues long. V was trimmed by 8 bases and J by 0 bases, leaving 11 bases between them. CDR1 and CDR2 (germline): ENHRY, SYGVKD.

The chain carries TRBV5-4 and TRBJ2-2, with D possibly TRBD2 on 6 matching bases. The ends were cut back, 4 bases at V and 6 bases at J, with 16 bases in the middle. Germline V gene data show CDR1 as SGHNT and CDR2 as YYREEE (reference sequence). The CDR3 loop spans 15 amino acids. CDR3 coding DNA: TGTGCCAGCAGCGCCGGGACTTTCTTCGCCGGGGAGCTGTTTTTT. Amino acids: CASSAGTFFAGELFF. Full variable domain (outside the CDR3, taken from reference TRBV5-4 and TRBJ2-2): ETGVTQSPTHLIKTRGQQVTLRCSSQSGHNTVSWYQQALGQGPQFIFQYYREEENGRGNFPPRFSGLQFPNYSSELNVNALELDDSALYLCASSAGTFFAGELFFGEGSRLTVL.

The rearrangement links TRBV10-3 to TRBJ2-2; possibly TRBD2 for D (5 bases). The V and J ends lost 10 bases and 0 bases respectively, with 15 bases between them. The CDR3 covers 15 residues. Germline V gives CDR1 ENHRY, CDR2 SYGVKD. DNA for the CDR3: TGTGCCACCCGTCAGGTCGGGGCGAACACCGGGGAGCTGTTTTTT. This codes for CATRQVGANTGELFF.

This clone was counted only a few times. The rearrangement uses TRBV6-5 and TRBJ1-5; TRBD1 might be the D (6 bases). Between the trimmed V and J ends, which lost 0 bases and 6 bases, there was a span of 6 bases. The germline V gene has CDR1 MNHEY and CDR2 SVGAGI. The CDR3 has 13 residues. CDR3 DNA sequence: TGTGCCAGCAGTTACTCGACAGGTCAGCCCCAGCATTTT. Amino acid sequence: CASSYSTGQPQHF.

The chain carries TRBV27 and TRBJ1-1; no definite D call. Germline CDR1 and CDR2: MNHEY and SMNVEV (reference sequence). The CDR3 sequence is 13 residues long. Trimming left V 0 bases short and J 7 bases short, with 9 bases between. In nucleotides, the CDR3 is TGTGCCAGCAGTTTATCTGTACAGTATGAAGCTTTCTTT. Translation gives CASSLSVQYEAFF.

The chain employs TRBV28 and TRBJ1-2; 7 nucleotides match TRBD1. Unmatched junction bases numbered 5, after V lost 3 bases and J lost 4 bases. This CDR3 comprises 14 residues. CDR1 and CDR2 (germline): MDHEN, SYDVKM. CDR3 sequence (DNA): TGTGCCAGCAGTTTCCCCGGGACAGTCTATGGCTACACCTTC. Protein sequence: CASSFPGTVYGYTF.